Below, 30 T cell receptor beta chains from the same sample are listed, as sequenced in a study of blood T cell repertoires in COVID-19. Method: immunoSEQ multiplex PCR; TCRdb's copy keeps in-frame clones and lacks some. The sample comprises about 180,000 clones, about 84% of which are singletons, and over 7.5% rests with the top ten. Sequenced material: PBMCs or T cells enriched from blood (not recorded which). The receptor set was obtained from a woman between 25 and 40 years old who had recovered from COVID-19.

The V gene is TRBV4-2, the J gene TRBJ2-5; tentative D call: TRBD2 (6 bases). The CDR3 spans 13 residues. V lost 0 bases to trimming and J lost 5 bases, with 7 bases between them. The germline gives CDR1 LGHNA, CDR2 YNFKEQ. This CDR3 is CASSQDRGETQYF. CDR3 in DNA: TGTGCCAGCAGCCAAGATCGGGGGGAGACCCAGTACTTC.

The gene calls are TRBV28 and TRBJ1-4; D call uncertain. Trimming took 1 base from V and 7 from J, leaving 10 bases between them. Germline assignment: CDR1 MDHEN and CDR2 SYDVKM. The CDR3 consists of 14 residues. The DNA for the CDR3 is TGTGCCAGCAGTTTATTGACGGGATCTGAAAAACTGTTTTTT. It yields the protein CASSLLTGSEKLFF. Filled out from reference TRBV28 and TRBJ1-4, the complete variable domain reads DVKVTQSSRYLVKRTGEKVFLECVQDMDHENMFWYRQDPGLGLRLIYFSYDVKMKEKGDIPEGYSVSREKKERFSLILESASTNQTSMYLCASSLLTGSEKLFFGSGTQLSVL.

V and J are TRBV29-1 and TRBJ2-2, with D perhaps matching TRBD2 (6 bases). The CDR3 runs to 12 residues. V dropped 5 bases and J dropped 7 bases, with 11 bases sitting between them. CDR1 and CDR2 from the germline V gene are SQVTM and ANQGSEA. CDR3 sequence: CSVIVEGGELFF. Here the CDR3 DNA reads TGCAGCGTTATCGTGGAGGGCGGGGAGCTGTTTTTT.

The chain is built from TRBV30 and TRBJ2-6; the D is unclear. V was trimmed by 5 bases and J by 2 bases, leaving 7 bases between them. Germline V gives CDR1 GTSNPN, CDR2 SVGIG (reference sequence). The CDR3 extends over 13 amino acids. CDR3 amino acids: CAWGITGANVLTF. The CDR3 region has the DNA TGTGCCTGGGGTATTACTGGGGCCAACGTCCTGACTTTC.

The rearrangement links TRBV5-8 to TRBJ1-4; 9 nucleotides align to TRBD1. V shed 2 bases, J shed 5 bases, and the junction held 10 bases outside the gene matches. Per germline, CDR1 SGHTS and CDR2 YDEGEE. There are 17 residues in the CDR3. The CDR3 DNA is TGTGCCAGCAGCTTCCGAATTCGGACAGGGGCGAATGAAAAACTGTTTTTT. Translating gives CASSFRIRTGANEKLFF.

The CDR3 loop reads CASGIGGNTEAFF. CDR3 sequence (DNA): TGTGCCAGCGGTATCGGGGGAAACACTGAAGCTTTCTTT. The V gene is TRBV28, the J gene TRBJ1-1; tentative D call: TRBD1 (5 bases). This CDR3 has 13 residues. The V end lost 8 bases, the J end lost 2 bases, and 12 bases lay between the germline ends. Germline assignment: CDR1 MDHEN and CDR2 SYDVKM.

Concerning this clone: One junction end does not reproduce the germline sequence, and a read error may be involved. The chain couples TRBV7-7 to TRBJ2-1; TRBD2 is a possible D gene (5 bases). Germline CDR1 SSHAT, CDR2 FNYEAQ (reference sequence). This CDR3 region has 16 residues. The CDR3 DNA sequence: TGTGCTAGCAGCCCCGTGGGAAGGGTGGGAGACAATGAGCAGTTCTTC. Its translation: CASSPVGRVGDNEQFF.

This chain connects TRBV19 to TRBJ1-5; 9 nucleotides line up with TRBD1. Germline values: CDR1 LNHDA, CDR2 SQIVND (reference sequence). With 7 bases clipped from V and 0 bases from J, the junction kept 7 bases outside the gene matches. The CDR3 covers 16 residues. The CDR3 protein is CASMGQGKISNQPQHF. The CDR3 bases are TGTGCCAGTATGGGACAGGGAAAGATTAGCAATCAGCCCCAGCATTTT.

J is TRBJ1-4 and V is TRBV30; 7 bases match TRBD1. Germline V gene data show CDR1 as GTSNPN and CDR2 as SVGIG (reference sequence). This CDR3 comprises 12 residues. V was clipped by 2 bases and J by 11 bases; unmatched bases: 5. CDR3 sequence (DNA): TGTGCCTGGAGTCCGACAGGGTATAAACTGTTTTTT. This codes for CAWSPTGYKLFF.

The CDR3 coding sequence is TGTGCCTGGAGTCGTCGAGCAGGCTCGACTGGGGCCAACGTCCTGACTTTC. Translated, it gives CAWSRRAGSTGANVLTF. V and J are TRBV30 and TRBJ2-6; D remains ambiguous. Germline V lookup: CDR1 GTSNPN, CDR2 SVGIG (reference sequence). The CDR3 covers 17 residues. Trimming removed 2 bases from V and 2 bases from J, with 16 bases in between.

This chain connects TRBV5-1 to TRBJ1-2, with 7 bases matching TRBD1. Germline V gene data show CDR1 as SGHRS and CDR2 as YFSETQ. This CDR3 has 14 amino acids. V trimming: 0 bases; J trimming: 8 bases; junction bases outside the gene matches: 7. The CDR3 protein is CASSLGGTVDGYTF. DNA of the CDR3: TGCGCCAGCAGCTTGGGCGGGACAGTCGACGGCTACACCTTC.

The J gene is TRBJ2-7, the V gene TRBV29-1; 11 bases fit TRBD1. This CDR3 has 15 amino acids. Germline CDR1 is SQVTM and CDR2 is ANQGSEA. The V segment lost 6 bases and the J segment 3 bases; nucleotides outside the gene matches: 10. CDR3 sequence: CSVANGQGAHYEQYF. DNA of the CDR3: TGCAGCGTGGCAAACGGACAGGGGGCTCACTACGAGCAGTACTTC.

This clone has only one observation. The chain has TRBV2 and TRBJ2-1, with D possibly TRBD1 on 8 matching bases. This CDR3 contains 15 residues. Germline assignment: CDR1 SNHLY and CDR2 FYNNEI. Trimming left V 8 bases short and J 7 bases short, with 21 bases between. The CDR3 here is CASLQGGGGTNEQFF. CDR3 coding DNA: TGTGCCAGCCTACAGGGGGGGGGAGGTACGAATGAGCAGTTCTTC.

The rearrangement joins TRBV19 to TRBJ2-6, with TRBD1 identical over 7 bases. The length of the CDR3 is 16 residues. Looked up from germline, CDR1 is LNHDA and CDR2 is SQIVND (reference sequence). J lost 2 bases, V lost 5 bases, and 6 bases had no gene match. The CDR3 DNA sequence: TGTGCCAGTAGTCAGACAGGGTTCGCTGGGGCCAACGTCCTGACTTTC. Its protein product is CASSQTGFAGANVLTF.

The chain has TRBV5-4 and TRBJ2-3; tentatively, D is TRBD2 (6 bases). The V and J ends lost 0 bases and 2 bases respectively, with 13 bases between them. The CDR3 contains 16 residues. Germline CDR1 SGHNT, CDR2 YYREEE (reference sequence). The CDR3 DNA follows: TGTGCCAGCAGCTTGGAGAGGGTGGGACTCACAGATACGCAGTATTTT. It specifies CASSLERVGLTDTQYF.

V and J are TRBV27 and TRBJ2-4; 14 bases are a match to TRBD2. This CDR3 spans 18 amino acids. Per germline, CDR1 MNHEY and CDR2 SMNVEV (reference sequence). V dropped 8 bases and J dropped 11; count of bases not matched to a gene: 20. The CDR3 DNA reads TGTGCCAGCGGGGGGACTAGCGGGAGTAGGACTCAACCTTTTCTTCAGTACTTC. As protein: CASGGTSGSRTQPFLQYF.

The chain recombines TRBV30 with TRBJ2-7; TRBD1 matches 7 bases. With V trimmed by 5 bases and J by 3 bases, 4 bases remained unmatched. Germline CDR1 is GTSNPN and CDR2 is SVGIG (reference sequence). The CDR3 spans 12 residues. CDR3 sequence (DNA): TGTGCCTGGTGGACAGGAGACTACGAGCAGTACTTC. Encoded protein: CAWWTGDYEQYF. The variable domain in full, completed from reference TRBV30 and TRBJ2-7, reads SQTIHQWPATLVQPVGSPLSLECTVEGTSNPNLYWYRQAAGRGLQLLFYSVGIGQISSEVPQNLSASRPQDRQFILSSKKLLLSDSGFYLCAWWTGDYEQYFGPGTRLTVT.

The chain couples TRBV4-2 to TRBJ1-6, with 10 bases fitting TRBD1. V lost 3 bases and J lost 7; bases outside the gene matches: 6. CDR1 and CDR2 from the germline V gene are LGHNA and YNFKEQ. The CDR3 sequence is 16 residues long. CDR3 in DNA: TGTGCCAGCAGCCACACGACAGGGGGCTTAAATTCACCCCTCCACTTT. It specifies CASSHTTGGLNSPLHF.

This chain uses TRBV11-2 with TRBJ2-5; D uncertain. Germline V gene lookup returns CDR1 SGHAT and CDR2 FQNNGV. The V gene lost 5 bases and the J gene lost 5 bases, with 18 bases spanning the gap. The CDR3 runs 15 residues. CDR3 amino acids: CASSAVDPFGETQYF. CDR3 coding DNA: TGTGCCAGCAGCGCCGTAGACCCTTTCGGGGAGACCCAGTACTTC.

This chain links TRBV5-1 with TRBJ2-7; D is perhaps TRBD1 (5 bases). Germline V gene sequence: CDR1 SGHRS, CDR2 YFSETQ. The length of the CDR3 is 13 residues. V gave up 1 base and J gave up 2 bases, with 7 bases separating them. CDR3 in DNA: TGCGCCAGCAGCTTGACAGGTACCTACGAGCAGTACTTC. The encoded protein is CASSLTGTYEQYF.

This chain links TRBV2 with TRBJ2-2; 9 nucleotides align to TRBD2. V dropped 3 bases and J dropped 4; count of bases not matched to a gene: 3. Germline V gene data show CDR1 as SNHLY and CDR2 as FYNNEI. CDR3 length: 15 residues. Written as DNA, the CDR3 is TGTGCCAGCAGTGAGGTTAGCGGGAGCACCGGGGAGCTGTTTTTT. It encodes CASSEVSGSTGELFF.

The chain has TRBV18 and TRBJ2-7; possibly TRBD2 for D (5 bases). The CDR3 is 12 amino acids. V lost 3 bases and J lost 6, with 9 bases in between. Germline V gene lookup returns CDR1 KGHSH and CDR2 LQKENI. The CDR3: CASSPRGREQYF. For the CDR3, the DNA is TGTGCCAGCTCACCTCGGGGTCGCGAGCAGTACTTC.

V and J are TRBV6-5 and TRBJ2-3; TRBD2 aligns across 12 bases. This CDR3 comprises 15 residues. The germline V gene encodes CDR1 MNHEY and CDR2 SVGAGI. With V trimmed by 6 bases and J by 2 bases, 3 bases remained unmatched. CDR3: CASRRLAGDTDTQYF. As DNA, the CDR3 is TGTGCCAGCAGGCGACTAGCGGGAGACACAGATACGCAGTATTTT.

This clone was seen only a few times. This rearrangement joins TRBV28 to TRBJ1-6; 7 positions match TRBD1. From germline, CDR1 is MDHEN and CDR2 SYDVKM. Trimming cost V 4 bases and J 11 bases; bases outside gene matches: 5. The CDR3 has 13 residues. CDR3 sequence reads: CASSYRGSTPLHF. CDR3 DNA: TGTGCCAGCAGTTACAGGGGTTCGACACCCCTCCACTTT. Supplemented by reference TRBV28 and TRBJ1-6, the full variable domain reads DVKVTQSSRYLVKRTGEKVFLECVQDMDHENMFWYRQDPGLGLRLIYFSYDVKMKEKGDIPEGYSVSREKKERFSLILESASTNQTSMYLCASSYRGSTPLHFGNGTRLTVT.

Here the CDR3 DNA reads TGTGCCAGCAGTTTCGGGACAGGAGGCGGCTACACCTTC. It specifies CASSFGTGGGYTF. The gene calls are TRBV28 and TRBJ1-2, with 8 bases that match TRBD1. V lost 3 bases to trimming and J lost 8 bases; unmatched junction nucleotides: 5. The CDR3 extends over 13 amino acids. Germline CDR1 and CDR2: MDHEN and SYDVKM.

The CDR3 is CASSLGERRTEAFF. The CDR3 DNA follows: TGTGCCAGCAGTTTAGGCGAAAGGAGAACTGAAGCTTTCTTT. This chain connects TRBV28 to TRBJ1-1, with D unresolved. The V gene lost 2 bases and the J gene lost 5 bases, with 12 bases spanning the gap. This CDR3 contains 14 residues. Looked up from germline, CDR1 is MDHEN and CDR2 is SYDVKM.

The V call is TRBV4-2, the J call TRBJ2-7; TRBD2 is a possible D gene (6 bases). V lost 0 bases to trimming and J lost 5 bases, with 11 bases between them. Germline V CDR1 and CDR2: LGHNA, YNFKEQ. The CDR3 runs to 14 residues. The DNA for the CDR3 is TGTGCCAGCAGCCAAGAGCCCCTAGCGAACGAGCAGTACTTC. This encodes CASSQEPLANEQYF.

The rearrangement uses TRBV7-3 and TRBJ2-7, with D tentatively TRBD2 (6 bases). The CDR3 is 15 amino acids. V lost 2 bases and J lost 3, with 14 bases in between. CDR1 SGHTA and CDR2 FQGTGA come from the germline V gene. The CDR3 region is CASSLDASAGYEQYF. CDR3 sequence (DNA): TGTGCCAGCAGCTTAGATGCTAGCGCGGGCTACGAGCAGTACTTC.

The rearrangement uses TRBV5-1 and TRBJ1-2; TRBD1 agrees at 7 bases. Looked up from germline, CDR1 is SGHRS and CDR2 is YFSETQ. Unmatched junction bases numbered 9, after V lost 4 bases and J lost 6 bases. The CDR3 length is 14 residues. The CDR3 reads CASSTGDRSHGYTF. The CDR3 bases are TGCGCCAGCAGCACGGGGGACAGATCTCATGGCTACACCTTC.

In its sample, this clone was seen once. This CDR3 reads CASSRGGGPYGYTF. The DNA of the CDR3 is TGTGCCAGCAGCCGCGGGGGGGGACCCTATGGCTACACCTTC. The genes are TRBV6-5 and TRBJ1-2; a possible D gene is TRBD1 (5 bases). Trimming took off 6 bases at V and 4 bases at J, with 15 bases between the two ends. CDR3 size: 14 residues. The germline CDR1 and CDR2 sequences are MNHEY and SVGAGI.